This T cell receptor (beta chain) was recorded in a study of blood T cell repertoires in COVID-19. Participants, about 18 to 90 years old, spanned around 26 US areas. Only in-frame clones appear in the TCRdb table, and some are missing; sequencing was by immunoSEQ multiplex PCR. The sample holds around 250,000 clones, roughly nine tenths seen once. V was pared by 1 base and J by 7 bases, with 8 bases of the junction left unmatched. This CDR3 has 16 residues. CDR1 is SGHTA, CDR2 FQGNSA, per germline. This TCR was recovered from a human donor in a cohort exposed to, infected with or recovered from COVID-19 (not recorded which). The donor label of this sample is uncertain. The sample taken for sequencing was PBMCs or T cells enriched from blood (not recorded which). The chain recombines TRBV7-2 with TRBJ2-1, with TRBD2 identical over 9 bases. The CDR3 DNA reads TGTGCCAGCAGCTTAGAGTGGCGGGGGGGCCGGAATGAGCAGTTCTTC. This sequence encodes CASSLEWRGGRNEQFF.